These T cell receptor beta chains were read from a single sample in a study of cytomegalovirus exposure and HLA in healthy donors. The protocol was immunoSEQ multiplex PCR, while the TCRdb copy is restricted to in-frame clones and leaves out a portion. The sample shows more than 140,000 clones, nearly 80% of them seen only once. Sequencing was performed on PBMCs. The source is a male donor in good health and CMV-seronegative. The conserved cysteine and the conserved F or W are not part of the CDR3 here. Fields, in order: V gene, clone size, CDR3 protein. Some rows have no size entry. The others give once, few or many, or a class for an expanded clone.

v_call: TRBV2; clone_size: few; cdr3_aa: ASKLGSPTHNEQF
v_call: TRBV11-3; clone_size: -; cdr3_aa: ASSLVAGAQVLSYEQY
v_call: TRBV30; clone_size: -; cdr3_aa: AWKGQIYEQY
v_call: TRBV6-6; clone_size: -; cdr3_aa: ASAGQTIYSNQPQH
v_call: TRBV18; clone_size: -; cdr3_aa: ASLGQGVSIEQY
v_call: TRBV6-6; clone_size: -; cdr3_aa: AARRGRYTEAF
v_call: TRBV6-5; clone_size: -; cdr3_aa: ASSAGTGSYEQY
v_call: TRBV7-9; clone_size: once; cdr3_aa: ASSFRGHYEQY
v_call: TRBV19; clone_size: -; cdr3_aa: ASSIGAGGFYEQY
v_call: TRBV6-5; clone_size: -; cdr3_aa: ASRRATYEQY
v_call: TRBV18; clone_size: -; cdr3_aa: ASSRGQGANVLT
v_call: TRBV14; clone_size: -; cdr3_aa: ASSQGTLASTDTQY
v_call: TRBV11-2; clone_size: -; cdr3_aa: ASSLKDRMNTEAF
v_call: TRBV10-3; clone_size: once; cdr3_aa: AIITSDSYNEQF
v_call: TRBV7-2; clone_size: -; cdr3_aa: ASREGLSYEQY
v_call: TRBV28; clone_size: -; cdr3_aa: ASSLPPGGSPLH
v_call: TRBV5-4; clone_size: -; cdr3_aa: ASSGGTSNTGELF
v_call: TRBV6-1; clone_size: -; cdr3_aa: ASSEVKGGADWAF
v_call: TRBV18; clone_size: once; cdr3_aa: ASSPPNGDRGNNEQF
v_call: TRBV7-9; clone_size: -; cdr3_aa: ASSLGQVFSYEQY
v_call: TRBV13; clone_size: -; cdr3_aa: ASSLEGGLNTEAF
v_call: TRBV6-5; clone_size: -; cdr3_aa: ASSYLYSPGNTIY
v_call: TRBV14; clone_size: -; cdr3_aa: ASSQYKQGEKLF
v_call: TRBV6-1; clone_size: few; cdr3_aa: ASSRGGNEKLF
v_call: TRBV7-9; clone_size: -; cdr3_aa: ASSLRTGTNTEAF
v_call: TRBV7-7; clone_size: -; cdr3_aa: ASSLAAGLAKNIQY
v_call: TRBV18; clone_size: -; cdr3_aa: ASSLDRGLSRGTGELF
v_call: TRBV6-5; clone_size: -; cdr3_aa: ASSQGQGTF
v_call: TRBV6-6; clone_size: -; cdr3_aa: ASRPGQGGTYEQY
v_call: TRBV4-1; clone_size: -; cdr3_aa: ASRKSSGRGDTQY
v_call: TRBV9; clone_size: few; cdr3_aa: ASSVDSGIYNEQF
v_call: TRBV5-6; clone_size: -; cdr3_aa: ASSHGTGDYEQY
v_call: TRBV29-1; clone_size: -; cdr3_aa: SVVGMIQGNWGEQF
v_call: TRBV7-2; clone_size: -; cdr3_aa: ASSLAGGSGELF
v_call: TRBV5-5; clone_size: -; cdr3_aa: ASSSGSGINYGYT
v_call: TRBV7-2; clone_size: -; cdr3_aa: ASSLNGQGRTEAF
v_call: TRBV4-3; clone_size: -; cdr3_aa: ASSQAVLLSGYT
v_call: TRBV29-1; clone_size: few; cdr3_aa: SGGQTYEQY
v_call: TRBV7-2; clone_size: -; cdr3_aa: ASNTGGRGGELF
v_call: TRBV4-3; clone_size: -; cdr3_aa: ASSQDSGGIYEQY
v_call: TRBV23-1; clone_size: -; cdr3_aa: ASSRTGQLAPNTGELF
v_call: TRBV5-8; clone_size: -; cdr3_aa: ASSLGQGHGYT
v_call: TRBV5-1; clone_size: -; cdr3_aa: ASSLAKGVNTEAF
v_call: TRBV5-1; clone_size: -; cdr3_aa: ASSSGTGIIEQF
v_call: TRBV10-2; clone_size: -; cdr3_aa: ASSDVRTGQYT
v_call: TRBV18; clone_size: -; cdr3_aa: ASSPLDLTGGPGGSYYGYT
v_call: TRBV28; clone_size: once; cdr3_aa: ASSPPDRAHYEQY
v_call: TRBV5-4; clone_size: -; cdr3_aa: ASSLGRLNTEAF
v_call: TRBV2; clone_size: -; cdr3_aa: ASRDTDRVPAKNIQY
v_call: TRBV9; clone_size: few; cdr3_aa: ASSARLASRTDTQY
v_call: TRBV6-6; clone_size: -; cdr3_aa: ASSLNRGGTDTQY
v_call: TRBV6-4; clone_size: -; cdr3_aa: ASSDDGGSYNEQF
v_call: TRBV2; clone_size: -; cdr3_aa: ASTTGGPSYNEQF
v_call: TRBV19; clone_size: -; cdr3_aa: ASSIGGGGSNQPQH
v_call: TRBV5-1; clone_size: -; cdr3_aa: ASSWVGQGAYEQY
v_call: TRBV9; clone_size: -; cdr3_aa: ASSPEGTGQTGELF